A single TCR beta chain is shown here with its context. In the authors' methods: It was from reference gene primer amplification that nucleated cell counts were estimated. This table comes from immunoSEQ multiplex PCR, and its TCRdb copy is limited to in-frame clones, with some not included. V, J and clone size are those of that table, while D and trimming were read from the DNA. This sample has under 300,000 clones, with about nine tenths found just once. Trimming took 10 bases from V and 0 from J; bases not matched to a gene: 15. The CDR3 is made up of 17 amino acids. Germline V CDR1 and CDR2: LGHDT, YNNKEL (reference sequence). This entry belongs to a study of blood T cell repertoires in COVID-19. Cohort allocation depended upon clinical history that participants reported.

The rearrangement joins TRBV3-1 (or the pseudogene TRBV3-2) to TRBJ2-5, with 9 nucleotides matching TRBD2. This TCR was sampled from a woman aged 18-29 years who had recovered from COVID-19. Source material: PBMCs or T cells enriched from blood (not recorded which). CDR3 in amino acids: CAIPGLAHKRDQETQYF. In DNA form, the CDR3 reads TGTGCCATTCCGGGACTAGCACATAAGCGTGACCAAGAGACCCAGTACTTC.